The next 28 T cell receptor beta chains were all read from a single sample in a study of shared clonotypes between healthy human individuals. The assay was immunoSEQ multiplex PCR, and TCRdb's table has in-frame clones only and misses some. Of 520,000 or so clones listed, 60% to 85% are singletons. What was sequenced was PBMCs. The receptors stem from a woman aged 40 to 50 in good health. Some clones in this sample may be carry-over from other donors' samples.

The rearrangement links TRBV19 to TRBJ2-7; the D gene is possibly TRBD1 (6 bases). Trimming cost V 5 bases and J 0 bases, with 14 bases left between them. Per the germline V gene, CDR1 is LNHDA and CDR2 is SQIVND (reference sequence). This CDR3 is built from 15 residues. CDR3 sequence: CASSVSGAASYEQYF. The CDR3 bases are TGTGCCAGTAGTGTTTCAGGGGCCGCCTCCTACGAGCAGTACTTC.

The chain couples TRBV2 to TRBJ2-7, with 10 bases fitting TRBD2. The CDR3 is 14 amino acids. CDR1 and CDR2 from the germline V gene are SNHLY and FYNNEI. The V and J ends lost 2 bases and 5 bases, in that order; junction bases with no gene match: 3. The CDR3 sequence: CASSESSGRDEQYF. The CDR3 DNA reads as TGTGCCAGCAGTGAATCTAGCGGGAGAGACGAGCAGTACTTC.

This chain joins TRBV11-2 and TRBJ2-7; D perhaps matches TRBD1 (6 bases). The CDR3 length is 14 residues. The ends were cut back, 2 bases at V and 3 bases at J, with 11 bases in the middle. Germline V gene sequence: CDR1 SGHAT, CDR2 FQNNGV. CDR3 loop: CASSLRVGGYEQYF. The CDR3 DNA reads TGTGCCAGCAGCTTAAGGGTAGGGGGCTACGAGCAGTACTTC.

The chain has TRBV7-9 and TRBJ1-1; unclear D gene. Between the trimmed V and J ends, which lost 5 bases and 5 bases, there was a span of 15 bases. The CDR3 loop spans 14 amino acids. Germline V lookup: CDR1 SEHNR, CDR2 FQNEAQ (reference sequence). This CDR3 is CASSPARVGTEAFF. DNA of the CDR3: TGTGCCAGCAGCCCGGCGCGGGTGGGGACTGAAGCTTTCTTT.

The chain carries TRBV7-3 and TRBJ2-1; D tentatively reads TRBD1 or TRBD2 (5 bases each). The CDR3 sequence is 15 residues long. Trimming removed 6 bases from V and 5 bases from J, with 17 bases in between. The V gene's germline CDR1 is SGHTA and CDR2 FQGTGA. Written as DNA, the CDR3 is TGTGCCAGCAGGGGTACCGGGGCCCCTAACAATGAGCAGTTCTTC. It translates to CASRGTGAPNNEQFF.

This clone was counted only a few times. The CDR3 region has the DNA TGTGCCTGCAGGGATACAGATACGCAGTATTTT. It yields the protein CACRDTDTQYF. The V and J genes are TRBV19 and TRBJ2-3, with D possibly TRBD1 on 5 matching bases. The CDR3 sequence is 11 residues long. Germline assignment: CDR1 LNHDA and CDR2 SQIVND (reference sequence). Trimming took off 11 bases at V and 3 bases at J, with 9 bases between the two ends.

This chain connects TRBV18 to TRBJ1-2, with TRBD1 as a possible D gene (5 bases). The V end was cut by 3 bases, the J end by 4 bases, with 15 bases between. The CDR3 spans 15 residues. From germline, CDR1 is KGHSH and CDR2 LQKENI. In nucleotides, the CDR3 is TGTGCCAGCTCACCCGGGACGGGGGGTCTCTATGGCTACACCTTC. Encoded protein: CASSPGTGGLYGYTF.

V and J are TRBV27 and TRBJ2-7, with D possibly matching TRBD2 (5 bases). The germline V gene has CDR1 MNHEY and CDR2 SMNVEV (reference sequence). Trimming removed 2 bases from V and 3 bases from J, with 8 bases in between. The CDR3 contains 13 residues. The chain's CDR3 is CASSLVGVYEQYF. CDR3 sequence (DNA): TGTGCCAGCAGTTTAGTGGGAGTCTACGAGCAGTACTTC.

This clone showed up just once. J is TRBJ2-5 and V is TRBV4-2; D unclear. V was trimmed by 0 bases and J by 1 base, leaving 9 bases between them. Germline V CDR1 and CDR2: LGHNA, YNFKEQ. The CDR3 sequence is 15 residues long. The CDR3 sequence is CASSQDSGPQETQYF. The CDR3 bases are TGTGCCAGCAGCCAAGATTCGGGTCCCCAAGAGACCCAGTACTTC.

The chain recombines TRBV10-3 with TRBJ2-3, with 12 nucleotides matching TRBD2. V lost 5 bases and J lost 2; bases outside the gene matches: 2. The CDR3 has 15 amino acids. Per germline, CDR1 ENHRY and CDR2 SYGVKD. CDR3 sequence (DNA): TGTGCCATCAGTAGGACTAGCGGGATCACAGATACGCAGTATTTT. Its protein is CAISRTSGITDTQYF.

V usage is TRBV4-2 and J usage is TRBJ2-3, with 7 bases identical to TRBD1. V shed 0 bases and J 5 bases; nucleotides not matched to a gene: 8. The CDR3 consists of 16 residues. From germline, CDR1 is LGHNA and CDR2 YNFKEQ. The CDR3 coding sequence is TGTGCCAGCAGCCAAGATTTATCAACAGGGGTAGATACGCAGTATTTT. Translated: CASSQDLSTGVDTQYF.

The J gene is TRBJ1-4, the V gene TRBV5-1, with D tentatively TRBD1 (5 bases). The CDR3 is made up of 16 amino acids. V shed 5 bases and J shed 0 bases, with 14 bases lying between them. Per the germline V gene, CDR1 is SGHRS and CDR2 is YFSETQ. The CDR3 spells CASREGQIATNEKLFF. The CDR3 DNA is TGCGCCAGCAGGGAGGGGCAGATAGCAACTAATGAAAAACTGTTTTTT.

The chain uses TRBV28 and TRBJ1-2, with D unclear. Trimming stripped 2 bases from V and 7 bases from J, with 8 bases between. There are 12 residues in the CDR3. The germline CDR1 and CDR2 sequences are MDHEN and SYDVKM. The CDR3 nucleotides are TGTGCCAGCAGTTTACCCACGGTTGGCTACACCTTC. Encoded protein: CASSLPTVGYTF.

The chain carries TRBV10-1 and TRBJ2-2; no firm D call. Trimming stripped 1 base from V and 4 bases from J, with 7 bases between. This CDR3 comprises 14 residues. From germline, CDR1 is WNHNN and CDR2 SYGVQD (reference sequence). The CDR3, as DNA: TGCGCCAGCAGTGAGTTTTTAGGCACCGGGGAGCTGTTTTTT. It translates to CASSEFLGTGELFF.

Written as DNA, the CDR3 is TGTGCCAGCAGCGGACTAGCGGGAGGACCCGGGGAGCTGTTTTTT. Protein sequence: CASSGLAGGPGELFF. This chain joins TRBV5-4 and TRBJ2-2; 14 bases agree with TRBD2. J was trimmed by 6 bases and V by 4 bases; bases with no gene match: 2. This CDR3 has 15 residues. CDR1 and CDR2 (germline): SGHNT, YYREEE (reference sequence).

This clone has only a few counts. The chain recombines TRBV7-6 with TRBJ1-1, with a tentative D call TRBD1 (5 bases). The germline V and J ends were trimmed by 3 bases and 4 bases, with 12 bases remaining between them. The CDR3 covers 14 residues. Germline V gene lookup returns CDR1 SGHVS and CDR2 FNYEAQ. The CDR3 coding sequence is TGTGCCAGCAGCTTCGACTGGGGGTCCACTGAAGCTTTCTTT. Translated, it gives CASSFDWGSTEAFF.

This clone was seen repeatedly, ten times or more. The chain is built from TRBV5-6 and TRBJ2-7; D is undetermined. Germline assignment: CDR1 SGHDT and CDR2 YYEEEE. This CDR3 is 12 amino acids long. Trimming removed 2 bases at V and 2 bases at J, with 5 bases between. The CDR3 is CASSFGAYEQYF. The CDR3 coding sequence is TGTGCCAGCAGCTTCGGAGCCTACGAGCAGTACTTC.

V and J are TRBV1 and TRBJ1-5; the table's D gene call, TRBD1, was not cross checked with the DNA. TRBV1 is designated a pseudogene. CDR3 length equals 16 residues. The CDR3 is CTSSQDRLTSGQPQHF. In DNA, the CDR3 is TGCACCAGCAGCCAAGACAGGTTAACCTCAGGTCAGCCCCAGCATTTT.

The chain combines TRBV5-5 with TRBJ2-7; perhaps D is TRBD1 or TRBD2 (5 bases each). Per germline, CDR1 SGHKS and CDR2 YYEKEE (reference sequence). The V and J ends lost 0 bases and 0 bases respectively, with 10 bases between them. CDR3 size: 15 residues. The CDR3 here is CASSLEGTSSYEQYF. The CDR3 nucleotides are TGTGCCAGCAGCTTGGAAGGGACGTCCTCCTACGAGCAGTACTTC.

The chain employs TRBV5-4 and TRBJ2-5, with 9 nucleotides matching TRBD1. V lost 4 bases to trimming and J lost 4 bases; unmatched junction nucleotides: 5. From germline, CDR1 is SGHNT and CDR2 YYREEE (reference sequence). This CDR3 is 14 amino acids long. The chain's CDR3 is CASSTDRGGETQYF. The CDR3 DNA sequence: TGTGCCAGCAGCACGGACAGGGGCGGAGAGACCCAGTACTTC.

The chain recombines TRBV21-1 with TRBJ1-4; no DNA check was done on the table's D call, TRBD1. TRBV21-1 corresponds to a pseudogene. CDR3 length: 19 amino acids. The CDR3 DNA reads as TGTGCCAGCAGCAAACAGACCGGAAGACAGACAGGGATTAATGAAAAACTGTTTTTT. Amino acid sequence: CASSKQTGRQTGINEKLFF.

CDR3 sequence (DNA): TGTGCCAGCAGCTTACGACGGATTGCGGGAGGGCCCGCAGATACGCAGTATTTT. It translates to CASSLRRIAGGPADTQYF. J is TRBJ2-3 and V is TRBV7-9; 9 bases map to TRBD2. CDR3 size: 18 residues. Germline trimming cut 2 bases from V and 4 bases from J; bases unmatched to any gene: 13. Germline assignment: CDR1 SEHNR and CDR2 FQNEAQ (reference sequence).

The CDR3 sequence is CASSIRGTSPYEQYF. The CDR3 region has the DNA TGTGCCAGTAGTATCAGGGGCACTTCTCCCTACGAGCAGTACTTC. The chain employs TRBV19 and TRBJ2-7; perhaps TRBD1 as D (6 bases). CDR3 length: 15 amino acids. V lost 3 bases, J lost 2 bases, and 14 bases lay in between. Germline CDR1 is LNHDA and CDR2 is SQIVND (reference sequence).

This clone was counted a single time. This sequence joins TRBV5-1 and TRBJ1-2, with a tentative D call TRBD1 (6 bases). Between the trimmed V and J ends, which lost 0 bases and 3 bases, there was a span of 12 bases. CDR3 length: 15 amino acids. The germline V gene has CDR1 SGHRS and CDR2 YFSETQ. DNA for the CDR3: TGCGCCAGCAGCTTGGAGGGGGGAAAGGACTATGGCTACACCTTC. Its protein is CASSLEGGKDYGYTF.

J is TRBJ1-2 and V is TRBV28, with D possibly matching TRBD1 (5 bases). V lost 10 bases and J 8 bases, leaving 17 bases between the germline ends. Germline CDR1 and CDR2: MDHEN and SYDVKM. There are 12 residues in the CDR3. CDR3 nucleotides: TGTGCCAAAGGGCAGGGAGTACCGGGCTACACCTTC. Protein product: CAKGQGVPGYTF.

On this clone itself: Other nucleotide sequences in the sample specify the same CDR3. CDR3 DNA: TGTGCCAGCTCACCGGGGGCTGGAAACACCATATATTTT. Protein sequence: CASSPGAGNTIYF. The chain uses TRBV18 and TRBJ1-3; D perhaps matches TRBD1 (5 bases). This CDR3 comprises 13 residues. Trimming cost V 3 bases and J 2 bases, with 5 bases left between them. CDR1 is KGHSH and CDR2 is LQKENI in the germline V gene.

This chain links TRBV15 with TRBJ1-2, with unresolved D. The CDR3 has 14 residues. V gave up 0 bases and J gave up 6 bases, with 11 bases separating them. Germline CDR1 reads LNHNV; CDR2 reads YYDKDF (reference sequence). The CDR3 spells CATSRDRFVDGYTF. DNA of the CDR3: TGTGCCACCAGCAGAGACAGATTTGTGGATGGCTACACCTTC.

This sequence joins TRBV5-4 and TRBJ2-2; 7 bases are a match to TRBD2. The CDR3 length is 15 residues. Trimming removed 1 base from V and 6 bases from J; junction bases left unmatched: 6. Looked up from germline, CDR1 is SGHNT and CDR2 is YYREEE (reference sequence). The DNA for the CDR3 is TGTGCCAGCAGCTTGTACGGGAGGTTTGCCGGGGAGCTGTTTTTT. It yields the protein CASSLYGRFAGELFF.